This section outlines one T cell receptor beta chain sequence together with its context. These data originate in a study of cytomegalovirus exposure and HLA in healthy donors. Use of 60 Vbeta and 13 Jbeta primers characterized the PCR. Data came from immunoSEQ multiplex PCR; TCRdb stores just in-frame clones and leaves some out. The repertoire shows tens of thousands of clones; the top ten hold around 7.4%. This sequence was found in a male donor in good health and CMV-seronegative. Sequenced material: PBMCs.

The CDR3 loop is CASSVSGQGNEQFF. The CDR3 bases are TGTGCCAGCAGCGTTAGCGGACAAGGCAATGAGCAGTTCTTC. This chain uses TRBV7-2 with TRBJ2-1; D is perhaps TRBD2 (6 bases). The CDR3 is made up of 14 amino acids. Trimming stripped 5 bases from V and 6 bases from J, with 14 bases between. The V gene's germline CDR1 is SGHTA and CDR2 FQGNSA.